This entry features one TCR beta chain sequence. The antigen remains unidentified. Together with a sample-barcoded 5' primer, a J-beta primer mix was included in a second PCR lasting roughly 7 to 11 cycles. TCRdb independently ran MiXCR on the 5' RACE reads; one entry per CDR3 protein. The table includes roughly 1,800,000 distinct CDR3 sequences, about 49% detected once. This entry belongs to a study of blood T cells in healthy people across ages. V dropped 5 bases and J dropped 3; count of bases not matched to a gene: 7. This CDR3 has 14 residues. Germline V gives CDR1 MDHEN, CDR2 SYDVKM. Study-wide results and caveats: Those diversity estimates obtained from one million T cells were thought to be underestimates. Naive CD4+ cells and diversity were both higher in long-lived donors than in aged donors.

There were healthy Caucasian individuals from Russia, aged about 6 to 95, serving as donors. The source material was blood. This TCR was sampled from a woman in her forties in good health. This chain joins TRBV28 and TRBJ2-7; TRBD1 agrees at 7 bases. The CDR3 DNA reads as TGTGCCAGCAGTCCGACAGGGTGGGTCTACGAGCAGTACTTC. Its protein is CASSPTGWVYEQYF.